The next 23 T cell receptor beta chains were all read from a single sample in a study of long-term antiretroviral therapy in people with HIV. Runs used v3.0 of the immunoSEQ assay and were done at survey level. Sequencing used immunoSEQ multiplex PCR; TCRdb keeps in-frame clones, though not all of them. The top ten hold under 6.5% of the sample, which has about 19,000 clones, approximately 79% seen once. Sequenced material: unsorted PBMCs, taken at the start of antiretroviral therapy, before treatment. The receptors here all came from a man aged 18 to 30 with HIV.

In this sample, this clone turned up a few times. The gene calls are TRBV28 and TRBJ2-7; TRBD2 matches 12 bases. CDR3 length: 16 residues. Germline V gives CDR1 MDHEN, CDR2 SYDVKM. J lost 0 bases, V lost 3 bases, and 3 bases had no gene match. Here the CDR3 reads CASSFWTSGTSYEQYF. In DNA, the CDR3 is TGTGCCAGCAGTTTTTGGACTAGCGGGACCTCCTACGAGCAGTACTTC.

This chain links TRBV18 with TRBJ1-4, with a possible D match to TRBD1 (5 bases). V dropped 1 base and J dropped 0 bases, with 15 bases sitting between them. Germline V gene lookup returns CDR1 KGHSH and CDR2 LQKENI. The CDR3 loop spans 18 amino acids. The CDR3 is CASSPRLGPDATNEKLFF. The CDR3 bases are TGTGCCAGCTCACCACGACTGGGGCCTGACGCAACTAATGAAAAACTGTTTTTT.

V and J are TRBV9 and TRBJ2-1, with TRBD2 matching 11 bases. In germline, CDR1 is SGDLS, CDR2 YYNGEE. The length of the CDR3 is 20 residues. The ends lost 3 bases at V and 1 base at J; junction bases unmatched: 15. CDR3 DNA: TGTGCCAGCAGCGGGAGCACTAGCGGGAGCCCTTCCTTTTCCTACAATGAGCAGTTCTTC. It yields the protein CASSGSTSGSPSFSYNEQFF.

By share, this clone ranks as medium-sized. The chain is built from TRBV28 and TRBJ2-7; 8 bases line up with TRBD1. CDR3 size: 14 residues. Germline CDR1 reads MDHEN; CDR2 reads SYDVKM. V shed 8 bases, J shed 2 bases, and the junction held 8 bases outside the gene matches. CDR3 region: CASCGDRTAYEQYF. The CDR3 coding sequence is TGTGCCAGCTGTGGGGACAGGACCGCCTACGAGCAGTACTTC.

This chain joins TRBV7-2 and TRBJ2-1, with D possibly being TRBD2 (6 bases). Germline loops: CDR1 SGHTA, CDR2 FQGNSA. Trimming cost V 1 base and J 14 bases, with 12 bases left between them. The CDR3 is 12 amino acids. CDR3 sequence (DNA): TGTGCCAGCAGCTTAGAACTAGCATTGGAGTTCTTC. It codes for CASSLELALEFF.

The chain has TRBV19 and TRBJ1-2; tentative D call: TRBD1 (5 bases). This CDR3 spans 16 amino acids. V lost 6 bases and J lost 1, with 18 bases in between. CDR1 is LNHDA, CDR2 SQIVND, per germline (reference sequence). The CDR3 DNA reads TGTGCCAGTAGGGAGAGGTCGACAGTCCTTAACTATGGCTACACCTTC. This translates into CASRERSTVLNYGYTF.

CDR3 in amino acids: CASSVLAGNEQYF. The CDR3 bases are TGTGCCAGCAGTGTACTAGCGGGTAACGAGCAGTACTTC. The chain uses TRBV6-4 and TRBJ2-7; 9 bases are a match to TRBD2. V shed 4 bases and J 5 bases; nucleotides not matched to a gene: 3. Germline CDR1 and CDR2: MRHNA and SNTAGT. CDR3 length: 13 amino acids.

This clone was detected a few times. V and J are TRBV5-1 and TRBJ1-2; D gene uncertain. V was clipped by 0 bases and J by 6 bases, with 15 bases between them. CDR1 and CDR2 from the germline V gene are SGHRS and YFSETQ. The CDR3 sequence is 15 residues long. The CDR3 loop reads CASSLGLGLSDGYTF. The CDR3 coding sequence is TGCGCCAGCAGCTTGGGATTGGGTCTTTCGGATGGCTACACCTTC.

The chain links TRBV18 to TRBJ2-5; D may be TRBD1 (6 bases). The CDR3 extends over 16 amino acids. V was trimmed by 1 base and J by 1 base, leaving 13 bases between them. The V gene's germline CDR1 is KGHSH and CDR2 LQKENI. CDR3 DNA sequence: TGTGCCAGCTCACCACTTGCCAGGGGATTCCAAGAGACCCAGTACTTC. It yields the protein CASSPLARGFQETQYF. The full variable domain, in which reference TRBV18 and TRBJ2-5 provide the parts outside the CDR3, is NAGVMQNPRHLVRRRGQEARLRCSPMKGHSHVYWYRQLPEEGLKFMVYLQKENIIDESGMPKERFSAEFPKEGPSILRIQQVVRGDSAAYFCASSPLARGFQETQYFGPGTRLLVL.

The chain employs TRBV7-9 and TRBJ2-1; TRBD2 aligns across 10 bases. With V trimmed by 11 bases and J by 2 bases, 3 bases remained unmatched. CDR1 is SEHNR, CDR2 FQNEAQ, per germline (reference sequence). This CDR3 has 13 residues. CDR3 in DNA: TGTGCCGCGGGGACTAGCGCCTACAATGAGCAGTTCTTC. Its translation: CAAGTSAYNEQFF.

This clone was counted once. V and J are TRBV18 and TRBJ2-5; 9 bases are shared with TRBD1. Unmatched junction bases numbered 6, after V lost 6 bases and J lost 1 base. Per germline, CDR1 KGHSH and CDR2 LQKENI. This CDR3 is 15 amino acids long. CDR3 protein: CASSRTGATQETQYF. The CDR3 nucleotides read TGTGCCAGCTCCCGGACAGGGGCGACCCAAGAGACCCAGTACTTC.

V usage is TRBV11-2 and J usage is TRBJ2-1; 7 bases agree with TRBD2. The V gene's germline CDR1 is SGHAT and CDR2 FQNNGV. The CDR3 sequence is 15 residues long. V lost 4 bases, J lost 5 bases, and 8 bases stayed unmatched. The CDR3 DNA follows: TGTGCCAGCAGCTCAGGAGCGGGAACCCACAATGAGCAGTTCTTC. It translates to CASSSGAGTHNEQFF.

The genes are TRBV21-1 and TRBJ2-1; the listed D gene, TRBD1, was not tested against the DNA. TRBV21-1 is a recognized pseudogene. The CDR3 has 15 residues. This CDR3 is CASSKGDRTYNEQFF. The CDR3 bases are TGTGCCAGCAGCAAAGGGGACAGGACCTACAATGAGCAGTTCTTC.

This chain joins TRBV6-5 and TRBJ1-4; no definite D call. The CDR3 spans 13 residues. V was pared by 2 bases and J by 8 bases, with 9 bases between. Germline loops: CDR1 MNHEY, CDR2 SVGAGI. CDR3 nucleotides: TGTGCCAGCAGTTACCTCGGTGGGGAAAAACTGTTTTTT. Amino acid sequence: CASSYLGGEKLFF.

V gene TRBV21-1 combines with J gene TRBJ2-5; the table's D gene call, TRBD2, was not cross checked with the DNA. TRBV21-1 is a pseudogene. This CDR3 comprises 17 residues. The CDR3 sequence is CASSPATGEPLQETQYF. CDR3 in DNA: TGTGCCAGCAGCCCCGCGACGGGGGAACCTTTACAAGAGACCCAGTACTTC.

This chain joins TRBV11-3 and TRBJ2-1; TRBD1 aligns across 7 bases. Germline V CDR1 and CDR2: SGHNT, YENEEA. There are 14 residues in the CDR3. V shed 8 bases and J 6 bases; nucleotides not matched to a gene: 10. The CDR3 reads CASGLDHRGNEQFF. The CDR3 coding sequence is TGTGCCAGCGGACTCGACCACAGGGGCAATGAGCAGTTCTTC.

The chain uses TRBV11-3 and TRBJ2-7; D may be TRBD1 (5 bases). The CDR3 sequence is 12 residues long. In germline, CDR1 is SGHNT, CDR2 YENEEA. Between the trimmed V and J ends, which lost 3 bases and 5 bases, there was a span of 8 bases. The CDR3 loop is CASSLWGDEQYF. CDR3 bases: TGTGCCAGCAGCTTGTGGGGCGACGAGCAGTACTTC.

The genes are TRBV6-5 and TRBJ1-5; perhaps TRBD1 as D (6 bases). The V and J ends lost 3 bases and 4 bases respectively, with 13 bases between them. CDR1 is MNHEY and CDR2 is SVGAGI in the germline V gene. The length of the CDR3 is 15 residues. The CDR3 is CASSYDRHGNQPQHF. Written as DNA, the CDR3 is TGTGCCAGCAGTTATGACAGGCATGGAAATCAGCCCCAGCATTTT.

The chain employs TRBV4-1 and TRBJ2-7; TRBD2 matches at 11 bases. The V gene's germline CDR1 is MGHRA and CDR2 YSYEKL. J was trimmed by 4 bases and V by 0 bases; bases with no gene match: 2. This CDR3 has 15 amino acids. This CDR3 is CASSQETSGTYEQYF. CDR3 nucleotides: TGCGCCAGCAGCCAAGAGACTAGCGGGACATACGAGCAGTACTTC.

The genes are TRBV28 and TRBJ2-3; D may correspond to TRBD1 or TRBD2 (7 bases each). The CDR3 extends over 15 amino acids. Germline V lookup: CDR1 MDHEN, CDR2 SYDVKM. Trimming took 6 bases from V and 4 from J, leaving 17 bases between them. In nucleotides, the CDR3 is TGTGCCAGCAGGGGAGGGGGCCTGAGATCAGATACGCAGTATTTT. Translating gives CASRGGGLRSDTQYF.

The gene calls are TRBV7-9 and TRBJ1-5; D is uncertain. Looked up from germline, CDR1 is SEHNR and CDR2 is FQNEAQ (reference sequence). Trimming cost V 3 bases and J 3 bases, with 9 bases left between them. The CDR3 runs 14 residues. This chain's CDR3 is CASSFGTVNQPQHF. The CDR3 nucleotides read TGTGCCAGCAGCTTTGGTACGGTCAATCAGCCCCAGCATTTT.

This clone was recorded only once. The J gene is TRBJ2-1, the V gene TRBV5-5; D assignment may be TRBD1 or TRBD2 (5 bases each). The length of the CDR3 is 14 residues. V was trimmed by 4 bases and J by 5 bases, leaving 13 bases between them. The V gene's germline CDR1 is SGHKS and CDR2 YYEKEE (reference sequence). The CDR3 sequence: CASSMGRGDNEQFF. The DNA of the CDR3 is TGTGCCAGCAGCATGGGACGGGGAGACAATGAGCAGTTCTTC. The variable domain in full, completed from reference TRBV5-5 and TRBJ2-1, reads DAGVTQSPTHLIKTRGQQVTLRCSPISGHKSVSWYQQVLGQGPQFIFQYYEKEERGRGNFPDRFSARQFPNYSSELNVNALLLGDSALYLCASSMGRGDNEQFFGPGTRLTVL.

This chain links TRBV4-3 with TRBJ1-1; no clear D. This CDR3 contains 13 residues. Germline-derived CDR1 and CDR2 are LGHNA and YSLEER. V gave up 1 base and J gave up 6 bases, with 9 bases separating them. The DNA of the CDR3 is TGCGCCAGCAGCCAAGTCCCAGGATCTGAAGCTTTCTTT. Protein: CASSQVPGSEAFF.